This TCR beta chain originates from a study of cytomegalovirus exposure and HLA in healthy donors. With V trimmed by 2 bases and J by 7 bases, 5 bases remained unmatched. The CDR3 has 16 residues. Per the germline V gene, CDR1 is LGHNA and CDR2 is YNFKEQ. This PCR relied on a set of 60 Vbeta primers and 13 Jbeta primers. Sequencing used immunoSEQ multiplex PCR; TCRdb keeps in-frame clones, though not all of them. The listing records 100,000 to 150,000 clones. The specimen sequenced was PBMCs. V usage is TRBV4-2 and J usage is TRBJ1-6; 10 bases line up with TRBD1. The receptor comes from a man aged 35 to 55 in good health and CMV-seronegative. This CDR3 is CASSQRQGALNSPLHF. CDR3 in DNA: TGTGCCAGCAGCCAAAGACAGGGGGCCCTAAATTCACCCCTCCACTTT.